This TCR beta chain appears in the sequencing data of a study of blood T cell repertoires in COVID-19. Germline loops: CDR1 SGHKS, CDR2 YYEKEE (reference sequence). Trimming removed 3 bases from V and 8 bases from J, with 12 bases in between. This CDR3 spans 13 amino acids. Per the study methods: It was from reference gene primer amplification that nucleated cell counts were estimated. Profiled with immunoSEQ multiplex PCR; TCRdb holds only in-frame clones, not every one. V and J calls and clone size are given by that table; D and trimming were obtained from the DNA. The sample comprises approximately 110,000 clones, around four fifths of which are singletons, and roughly 8% rests with the top ten. This clone was seen a handful of times.

The TCR originated in a woman between 40 and 50 years old with acute or convalescent COVID-19. V and J are TRBV5-5 and TRBJ2-1, with no clear D. Sequencing was performed on peripheral blood. This chain's CDR3 is CASSSPTSDEQFF. DNA for the CDR3: TGTGCCAGCAGCTCCCCTACGAGCGATGAGCAGTTCTTC.